This is a list of T cell receptor beta chains from one sample in a study of CD8+ T cells in alopecia areata. Only in-frame clones appear in the TCRdb table, and some are missing; sequencing was by immunoSEQ multiplex PCR. The sample lists about 180,000 clones, over 50% occurring once. Sequenced here: CD4+ T cells sorted from blood, sampled at week 0. Receptors were obtained from a human donor with alopecia areata. Each CDR3 is given with its conserved first and last residue.

>TRBV29-1
CSVEGAQGGTDTQYF
>TRBV7-9
CASSLGSGSPYNEQFF
>TRBV6-6
CASSYRQVNSPLHF
>TRBV29-1
CSVSDTQYF
>TRBV30
CAWSRERGGLTSTDTQYF
>TRBV6-6
CASTPPSRKNNQPQHF
>TRBV6-1
CASAVMQGDYGYTF
>TRBV5-1
CASSTGLAEPYNEQFF
>TRBV5-6
CASSLRGDTGELFF
>TRBV18
CASSPTENTEAFF
>TRBV5-1
CASSLGRQGSNTDTQYF
>TRBV29-1
CSAGDRERSLRYGYTF
>TRBV7-2
CASSLVWGRENQPQHF
>TRBV30
CAWSTGFYEQYF
>TRBV29-1
CSVGKTTYEQYF
>TRBV2
CASTNEGNTGELFF
>TRBV6-1
CASSEAGRESYEQYF
>TRBV9
CASSESGGRTDTQYF
>TRBV5-1
CASSPESRYGYTF
>TRBV5-1
CASSTGNGETQYF
>TRBV7-9
CASSFQIRGEKLFF
>TRBV5-1
CASSWTTENYGYTF
>TRBV27
CASSPRTQNRVNQPQHF
>TRBV6-5
CASSYSGQWGEKLFF
>TRBV30
CAWRYGYTEAFF
>TRBV6-5
CASSPPGGTEAFF
>TRBV11-1
CASSSSVRNTEAFF